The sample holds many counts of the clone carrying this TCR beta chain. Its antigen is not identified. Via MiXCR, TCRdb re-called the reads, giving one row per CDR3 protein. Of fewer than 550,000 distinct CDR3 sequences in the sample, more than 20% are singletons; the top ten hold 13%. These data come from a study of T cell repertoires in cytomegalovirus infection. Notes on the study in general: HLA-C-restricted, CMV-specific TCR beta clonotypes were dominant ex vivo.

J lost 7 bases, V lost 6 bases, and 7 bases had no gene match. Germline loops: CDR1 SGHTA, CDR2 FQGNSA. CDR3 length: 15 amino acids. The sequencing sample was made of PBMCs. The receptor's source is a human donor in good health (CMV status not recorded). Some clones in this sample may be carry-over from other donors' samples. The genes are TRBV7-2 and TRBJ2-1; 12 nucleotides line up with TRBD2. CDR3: CASRFGLAGNNEQFF. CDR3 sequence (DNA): TGTGCCAGCAGATTTGGACTAGCGGGAAATAATGAGCAGTTCTTC.